The next 10 T cell receptor beta chains were all read from a single sample in a study of CD8 T cells in ankylosing spondylitis. Study-level findings and limits: Characteristic, it appeared, of ankylosing spondylitis blood was a TCR beta motif of fewer than 10 highly homologous variants.

Their recognized antigens are unknown. TCRdb ran MiXCR on the 5' RACE reads and lists one entry per CDR3 protein. This table has roughly 490,000 distinct CDR3 sequences, roughly 5% appearing once. Sequencing used blood, either unsorted or a sorted T cell fraction (not recorded which). The source of these receptors is a male donor with ankylosing spondylitis.

There are many counts of this clonotype. The V and J genes are TRBV9 and TRBJ2-7, with 7 bases matching TRBD2. The CDR3 is made up of 15 amino acids. In germline, CDR1 is SGDLS, CDR2 YYNGEE. Trimming cost V 0 bases and J 5 bases; bases outside gene matches: 8. In nucleotides, the CDR3 is TGTGCCAGCAGCGTAGAGGGCGGAGGACTAGACGAGCAGTACTTC. It translates to CASSVEGGGLDEQYF.

This clonotype was detected only a few times. The CDR3 nucleotides read TGTGCCAGCAGCCCTATACGGGGCGCTGAGCAGTTCTTC. Protein product: CASSPIRGAEQFF. The rearrangement links TRBV21-1 to TRBJ2-1; TRBD1 was called by the table and not checked on the DNA. TRBV21-1 is a pseudogene segment. The CDR3 covers 13 residues.

The chain links TRBV7-2 to TRBJ2-1; 12 bases align to TRBD2. Germline lookup yields CDR1 SGHTA and CDR2 FQGNSA. V shed 4 bases, J shed 9 bases, and the junction held 13 bases outside the gene matches. The CDR3 runs 17 residues. CDR3 bases: TGTGCCAGCAGCTCCGGACTAGCGGGGCCTTGGGGAGGTGAGCAGTTCTTC. The encoded protein is CASSSGLAGPWGGEQFF.

At least ten counts were recorded for this clonotype. The CDR3 sequence: CASSRGLAGAEQYF. The CDR3 nucleotides are TGTGCCAGCAGCCGGGGACTAGCGGGAGCCGAGCAGTACTTC. The chain combines TRBV12-3 or TRBV12-4 with TRBJ2-7; 14 positions agree with TRBD2. There are 14 residues in the CDR3. Losses at the gene ends were 6 bases for V and 6 bases for J; bases not matched to a gene: 4.

This clonotype was seen repeatedly, ten times or more. The genes are TRBV5-1 and TRBJ2-1; a possible D gene is TRBD1 (6 bases). CDR1 is SGHRS and CDR2 is YFSETQ in the germline V gene. The CDR3 runs to 14 residues. Trimming took 3 bases from V and 9 from J, leaving 16 bases between them. This chain's CDR3 is CASSSQGLQGEQFF. For the CDR3, the DNA is TGCGCCAGCAGCTCCCAGGGGCTCCAAGGTGAGCAGTTCTTC.

The table lists this clonotype with many counts. This sequence joins TRBV20-1 and TRBJ1-1; D might be TRBD1 (5 bases). Germline values: CDR1 DFQATT, CDR2 SNEGSKA (reference sequence). Trimming removed 3 bases from V and 5 bases from J, with 13 bases in between. The CDR3 has 13 residues. The CDR3 is CSAREGLATEAFF. CDR3 DNA sequence: TGCAGTGCTAGGGAGGGGCTCGCGACTGAAGCTTTCTTT.

This clonotype was seen a few times. The CDR3 bases are TGTGCCATCGCCGATAGCGGGAGTGGCCACAATGAGCAGTTCTTC. Translation: CAIADSGSGHNEQFF. The chain combines TRBV27 with TRBJ2-1, with TRBD2 matching 9 bases. Germline loops: CDR1 MNHEY, CDR2 SMNVEV (reference sequence). This CDR3 has 15 residues. With 10 bases clipped from V and 5 bases from J, the junction kept 12 bases outside the gene matches.

In this sample, this clonotype turned up many times. The rearrangement joins TRBV15 to TRBJ1-2; D is unresolved. V was shortened by 1 base and J by 6 bases, with 6 bases between the two germline ends. Per germline, CDR1 LNHNV and CDR2 YYDKDF (reference sequence). The CDR3 is made up of 12 amino acids. Here the CDR3 reads CATSRGHNGYTF. In DNA form, the CDR3 reads TGTGCCACCAGCAGAGGCCATAATGGCTACACCTTC.

At least ten counts were recorded for this clonotype. J is TRBJ1-5 and V is TRBV7-2; D perhaps matches TRBD1 (5 bases). V was trimmed by 5 bases and J by 6 bases, leaving 23 bases between them. The CDR3 has 17 amino acids. Germline CDR1 SGHTA, CDR2 FQGNSA. CDR3 bases: TGTGCCAGCAGCCCACCGGGGGAGGGGCCACCAGGTCAGCCCCAGCATTTT. Residues: CASSPPGEGPPGQPQHF.

In its sample, this clonotype was seen many times. The gene calls are TRBV24-1 and TRBJ2-7; D remains ambiguous. V dropped 4 bases and J dropped 1 base, with 16 bases sitting between them. The CDR3 loop spans 16 amino acids. Germline-derived CDR1 and CDR2 are KGHDR and SFDVKD. The CDR3 is CATSDRLTSRSYEQYF. The CDR3 DNA reads as TGTGCCACCAGTGACCGTTTGACAAGTCGGTCCTACGAGCAGTACTTC.